Below are 11 T cell receptor beta chains sequenced from a single sample in a study of blood T cell repertoires in COVID-19. Produced via immunoSEQ multiplex PCR; TCRdb's table is partial and in-frame only. This sample has tens of thousands of clones, with approximately 90% found just once. Material for sequencing was peripheral blood. The source of these receptors is a woman in her forties or fifties with acute or convalescent COVID-19.

The rearrangement links TRBV11-2 to TRBJ2-1, with a possible D match to TRBD1 (6 bases). V gave up 4 bases and J gave up 15 bases, with 22 bases separating them. This CDR3 contains 14 residues. Germline V lookup: CDR1 SGHAT, CDR2 FQNNGV. Written as DNA, the CDR3 is TGTGCCAGCAGCTACCAGGGGTCTACTCCTCAATTGTTCTTC. Translating it yields CASSYQGSTPQLFF.

The rearrangement links TRBV12-3 or TRBV12-4 to TRBJ2-7; D is uncertain. Trimming took 5 bases from V and 5 from J, leaving 10 bases between them. The CDR3 loop spans 12 amino acids. CDR3 nucleotide sequence: TGTGCCAGCAGTCCGTGGGCCGACGAGCAGTACTTC. Translated, it gives CASSPWADEQYF.

This clone came up a few times. The chain combines TRBV4-3 with TRBJ1-1; D is possibly TRBD1 (6 bases). Germline lookup yields CDR1 LGHNA and CDR2 YSLEER. The V and J ends lost 0 bases and 11 bases respectively, with 16 bases between them. The CDR3 spans 14 residues. CDR3 residues: CASSQDAVGDMAFF. The CDR3 DNA reads as TGCGCCAGCAGCCAAGATGCCGTGGGGGACATGGCTTTCTTT.

This chain uses TRBV7-9 with TRBJ2-7; 10 bases match TRBD2. V shed 1 base, J shed 3 bases, and the junction held 3 bases outside the gene matches. Germline CDR1 is SEHNR and CDR2 is FQNEAQ (reference sequence). This CDR3 spans 15 amino acids. In nucleotides, the CDR3 is TGTGCCAGCAGCTTAGTACCTAGCGGGGGCTACGAGCAGTACTTC. It yields the protein CASSLVPSGGYEQYF.

CDR3 loop: CASSSGVWEQYF. The CDR3 bases are TGTGCCAGCAGTTCGGGTGTATGGGAGCAGTACTTC. V and J are TRBV28 and TRBJ2-7; no clear D gene. The germline V gene has CDR1 MDHEN and CDR2 SYDVKM. The CDR3 covers 12 residues. V was trimmed by 4 bases and J by 7 bases, leaving 11 bases between them.

The chain combines TRBV7-8 with TRBJ2-5, with 9 bases aligning to TRBD2. Trimming removed 2 bases from V and 5 bases from J; junction bases left unmatched: 15. In germline, CDR1 is SGHVS, CDR2 FQNEAQ. The CDR3 has 18 amino acids. DNA of the CDR3: TGTGCCAGCAGCTTAACTCTAGCGGGGTCCCGGGTTGAGGAGACCCAGTACTTC. Amino acids: CASSLTLAGSRVEETQYF.

V and J are TRBV11-2 and TRBJ2-2, with D perhaps matching TRBD1 (5 bases). The CDR3 is 15 amino acids. Germline lookup yields CDR1 SGHAT and CDR2 FQNNGV. V was clipped by 5 bases and J by 1 base, with 11 bases between them. CDR3 sequence reads: CASSMTTVNTGELFF. For the CDR3, the DNA is TGTGCCAGCAGCATGACGACAGTGAACACCGGGGAGCTGTTTTTT.

The rearrangement links TRBV6-1 to TRBJ1-1; D may be TRBD1 (6 bases). Germline values: CDR1 MNHNS, CDR2 SASEGT. The V gene lost 0 bases and the J gene lost 8 bases, with 10 bases spanning the gap. This CDR3 is built from 13 residues. The CDR3 is CASSEAGAREAFF. The DNA for the CDR3 is TGTGCCAGCAGTGAAGCGGGGGCCCGGGAAGCTTTCTTT.

The chain uses TRBV6-5 and TRBJ1-3; 8 bases are a match to TRBD1. Trimming took 6 bases from V and 7 from J; bases not matched to a gene: 5. This CDR3 is built from 13 residues. CDR1 is MNHEY, CDR2 SVGAGI, per germline. Here the CDR3 DNA reads TGTGCCAGCAGAGGGACAGGCCGGAACACCATATATTTT. As protein: CASRGTGRNTIYF.

The V and J genes are TRBV28 and TRBJ1-3; D is perhaps TRBD1 (6 bases). This CDR3 is built from 17 residues. CDR1 MDHEN and CDR2 SYDVKM come from the germline V gene. Trimming left V 4 bases short and J 3 bases short, with 19 bases between. Here the CDR3 reads CASSSRHRVSRGNTIYF. DNA for the CDR3: TGTGCCAGCAGTTCCCGCCACAGGGTTTCTCGTGGAAACACCATATATTTT.

V and J are TRBV11-1 and TRBJ2-3; TRBD2 matches 8 bases. Unmatched junction bases numbered 7, after V lost 7 bases and J lost 4 bases. The CDR3 totals 14 residues. In germline, CDR1 is SGHAT, CDR2 FQDESV (reference sequence). The DNA of the CDR3 is TGTGCCAGCATCGGGGGGGAGACGGCAGATACGCAGTATTTT. Translation gives CASIGGETADTQYF.